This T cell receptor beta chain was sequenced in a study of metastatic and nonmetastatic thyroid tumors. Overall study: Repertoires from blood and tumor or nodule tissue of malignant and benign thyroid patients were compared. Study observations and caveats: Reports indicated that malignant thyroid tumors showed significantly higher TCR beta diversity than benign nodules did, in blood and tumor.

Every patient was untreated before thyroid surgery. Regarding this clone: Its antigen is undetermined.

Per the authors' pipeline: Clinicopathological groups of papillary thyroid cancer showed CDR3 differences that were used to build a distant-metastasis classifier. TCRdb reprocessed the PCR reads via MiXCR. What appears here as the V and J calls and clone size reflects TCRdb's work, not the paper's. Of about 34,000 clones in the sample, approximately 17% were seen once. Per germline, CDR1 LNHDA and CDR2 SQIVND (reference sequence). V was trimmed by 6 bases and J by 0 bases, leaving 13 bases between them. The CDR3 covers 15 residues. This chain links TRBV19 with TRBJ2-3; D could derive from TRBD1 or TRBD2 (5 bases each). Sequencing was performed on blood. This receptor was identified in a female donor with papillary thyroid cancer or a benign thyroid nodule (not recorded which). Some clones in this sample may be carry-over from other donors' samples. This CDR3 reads CASRPNGASTDTQYF. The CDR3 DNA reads TGTGCCAGTAGGCCTAACGGGGCTAGCACAGATACGCAGTATTTT. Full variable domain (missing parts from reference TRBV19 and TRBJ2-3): DGGITQSPKYLFRKEGQNVTLSCEQNLNHDAMYWYRQDPGQGLRLIYYSQIVNDFQKGDIAEGYSVSREKKESFPLTVTSAQKNPTAFYLCASRPNGASTDTQYFGPGTRLTVL.